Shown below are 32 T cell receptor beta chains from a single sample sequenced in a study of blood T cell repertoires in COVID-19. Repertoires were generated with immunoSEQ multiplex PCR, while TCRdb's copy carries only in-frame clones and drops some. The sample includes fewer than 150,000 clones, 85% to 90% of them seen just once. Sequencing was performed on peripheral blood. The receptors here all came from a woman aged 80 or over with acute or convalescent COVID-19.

The CDR3 DNA follows: TGTGCCAGCAGACAGGGGCTGGACACTGAAGCTTTCTTT. This encodes CASRQGLDTEAFF. The chain combines TRBV6-5 with TRBJ1-1; TRBD1 agrees at 7 bases. Germline CDR1 is MNHEY and CDR2 is SVGAGI. J lost 3 bases, V lost 6 bases, and 4 bases had no gene match. The CDR3 spans 13 residues.

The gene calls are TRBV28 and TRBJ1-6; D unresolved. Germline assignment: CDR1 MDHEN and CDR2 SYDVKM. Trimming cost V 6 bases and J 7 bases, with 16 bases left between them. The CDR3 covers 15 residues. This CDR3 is CASSPSLGGNSPLHF. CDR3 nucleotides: TGTGCCAGCAGCCCTAGCTTGGGAGGCAATTCACCCCTCCACTTT.

The CDR3 is CASSSQRTGPYEQYF. DNA of the CDR3: TGTGCCAGCAGCTCTCAAAGGACAGGACCTTACGAGCAGTACTTC. V is TRBV13 and J is TRBJ2-7; 7 bases fit TRBD1. This CDR3 has 15 residues. Unmatched junction bases numbered 10, after V lost 4 bases and J lost 4 bases. CDR1 is PRHDT and CDR2 is FYEKMQ in the germline V gene (reference sequence).

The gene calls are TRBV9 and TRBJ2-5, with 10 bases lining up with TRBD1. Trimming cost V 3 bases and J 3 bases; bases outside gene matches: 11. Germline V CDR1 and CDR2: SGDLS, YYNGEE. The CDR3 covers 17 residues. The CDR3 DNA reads TGTGCCAGCAGCGCCCGACAGGGGGCCGGTTCCAAAGAGACCCAGTACTTC. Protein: CASSARQGAGSKETQYF.

CDR3 amino acids: CASRRDRLTASYTF. The CDR3 coding sequence is TGTGCCAGCAGGAGGGACAGGCTCACGGCGAGCTACACCTTC. The chain joins TRBV6-4 to TRBJ1-2, with 8 bases lining up with TRBD1. This CDR3 comprises 14 residues. The V and J ends lost 6 bases and 9 bases, in that order; junction bases with no gene match: 12. CDR1 MRHNA and CDR2 SNTAGT come from the germline V gene.

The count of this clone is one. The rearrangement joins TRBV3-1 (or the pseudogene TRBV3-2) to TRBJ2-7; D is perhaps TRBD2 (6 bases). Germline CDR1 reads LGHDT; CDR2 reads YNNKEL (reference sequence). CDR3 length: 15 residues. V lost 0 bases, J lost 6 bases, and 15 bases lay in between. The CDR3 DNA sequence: TGTGCCAGCAGCCAAGAGTGGAAGTACGGGAGCGAGCAGTACTTC. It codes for CASSQEWKYGSEQYF.

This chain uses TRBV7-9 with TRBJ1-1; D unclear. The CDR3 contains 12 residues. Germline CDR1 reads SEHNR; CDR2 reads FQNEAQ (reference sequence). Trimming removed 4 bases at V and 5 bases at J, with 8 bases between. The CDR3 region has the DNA TGTGCCAGCAGCTCCCAGAGGACTGAAGCTTTCTTT. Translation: CASSSQRTEAFF.

The CDR3 sequence: CASSPGGSINYGYTF. DNA for the CDR3: TGCGCCAGCAGCCCAGGAGGGAGTATTAACTATGGCTACACCTTC. This chain connects TRBV5-1 to TRBJ1-2; D is uncertain. Between the trimmed V and J ends, which lost 4 bases and 1 base, there was a span of 14 bases. CDR3 length: 15 residues. Germline values: CDR1 SGHRS, CDR2 YFSETQ.

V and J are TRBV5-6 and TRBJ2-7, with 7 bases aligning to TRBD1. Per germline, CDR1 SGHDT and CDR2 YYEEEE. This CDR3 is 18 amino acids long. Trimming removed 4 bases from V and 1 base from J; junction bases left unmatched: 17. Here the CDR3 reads CASSQGLYTGVWSYEQYF. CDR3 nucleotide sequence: TGTGCCAGCAGCCAGGGGTTATATACAGGGGTGTGGTCCTACGAGCAGTACTTC.

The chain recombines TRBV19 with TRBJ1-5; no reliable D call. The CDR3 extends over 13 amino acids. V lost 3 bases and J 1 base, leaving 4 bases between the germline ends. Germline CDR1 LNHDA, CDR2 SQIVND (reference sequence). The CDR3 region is CASSMLSNQPQHF. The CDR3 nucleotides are TGTGCCAGTAGTATGTTAAGCAATCAGCCCCAGCATTTT.

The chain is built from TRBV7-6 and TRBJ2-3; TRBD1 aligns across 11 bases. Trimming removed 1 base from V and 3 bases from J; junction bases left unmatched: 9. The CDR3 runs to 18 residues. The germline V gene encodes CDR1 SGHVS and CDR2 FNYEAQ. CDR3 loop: CASSLEHSGTGGTDTQYF. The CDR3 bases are TGTGCCAGCAGCTTAGAGCATAGTGGGACAGGGGGTACAGATACGCAGTATTTT.

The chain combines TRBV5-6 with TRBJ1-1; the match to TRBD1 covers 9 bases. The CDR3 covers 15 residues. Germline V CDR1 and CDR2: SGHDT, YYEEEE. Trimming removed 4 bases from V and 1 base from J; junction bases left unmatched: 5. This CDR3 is CASSPPGQGNTEAFF. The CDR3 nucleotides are TGTGCCAGCAGCCCACCGGGACAGGGGAACACTGAAGCTTTCTTT.

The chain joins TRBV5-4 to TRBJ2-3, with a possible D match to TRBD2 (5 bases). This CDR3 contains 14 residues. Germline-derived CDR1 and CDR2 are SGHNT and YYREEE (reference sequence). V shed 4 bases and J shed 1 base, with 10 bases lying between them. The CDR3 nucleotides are TGTGCCAGCAGCCCAGCGGTGGGCACAGATACGCAGTATTTT. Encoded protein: CASSPAVGTDTQYF.

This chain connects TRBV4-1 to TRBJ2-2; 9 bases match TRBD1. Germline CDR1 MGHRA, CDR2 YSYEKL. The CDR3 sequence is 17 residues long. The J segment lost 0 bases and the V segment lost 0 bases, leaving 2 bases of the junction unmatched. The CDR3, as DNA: TGCGCCAGCAGCCAAGAAAGACAGGGGGCGAACACCGGGGAGCTGTTTTTT. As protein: CASSQERQGANTGELFF.

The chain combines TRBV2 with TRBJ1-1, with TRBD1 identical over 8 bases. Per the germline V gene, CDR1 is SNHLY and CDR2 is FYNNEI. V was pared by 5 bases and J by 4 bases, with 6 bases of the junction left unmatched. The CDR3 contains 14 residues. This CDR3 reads CASSYQGAPTEAFF. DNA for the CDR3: TGTGCCAGCAGTTATCAGGGGGCTCCCACTGAAGCTTTCTTT.

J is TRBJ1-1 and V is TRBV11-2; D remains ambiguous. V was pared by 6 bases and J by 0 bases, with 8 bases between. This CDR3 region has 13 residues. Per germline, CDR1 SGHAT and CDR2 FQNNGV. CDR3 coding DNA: TGTGCCAGCAGGCACCGGGTGAACACTGAAGCTTTCTTT. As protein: CASRHRVNTEAFF.

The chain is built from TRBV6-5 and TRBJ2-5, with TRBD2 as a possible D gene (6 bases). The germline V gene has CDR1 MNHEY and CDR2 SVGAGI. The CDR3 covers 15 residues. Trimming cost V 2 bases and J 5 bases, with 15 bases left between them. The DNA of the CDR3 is TGTGCCAGCAGTTACCGGGACTTGCCCAGGGAGACCCAGTACTTC. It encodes CASSYRDLPRETQYF.

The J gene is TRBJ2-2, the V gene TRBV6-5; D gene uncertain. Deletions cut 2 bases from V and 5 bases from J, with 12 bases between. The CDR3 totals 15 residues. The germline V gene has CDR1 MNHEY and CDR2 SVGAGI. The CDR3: CASSYDPPRTGELFF. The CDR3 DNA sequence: TGTGCCAGCAGTTACGATCCACCGAGGACCGGGGAGCTGTTTTTT.

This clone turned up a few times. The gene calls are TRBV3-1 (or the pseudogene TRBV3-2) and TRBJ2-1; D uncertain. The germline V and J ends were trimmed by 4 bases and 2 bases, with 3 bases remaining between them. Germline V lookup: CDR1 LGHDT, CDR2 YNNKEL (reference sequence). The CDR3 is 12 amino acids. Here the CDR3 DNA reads TGTGCCAGCAGCCTTACCTACAATGAGCAGTTCTTC. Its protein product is CASSLTYNEQFF.

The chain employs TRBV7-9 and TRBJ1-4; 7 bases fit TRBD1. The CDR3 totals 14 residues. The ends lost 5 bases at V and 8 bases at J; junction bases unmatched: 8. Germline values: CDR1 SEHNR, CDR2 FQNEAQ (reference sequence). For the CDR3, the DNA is TGTGCCAGCAGCCTTACAGGGGCCAGGGAAAAACTGTTTTTT. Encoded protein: CASSLTGAREKLFF.

The CDR3 DNA is TGTGCCAGCAGCTTGTTTGTACGCGGGGGGCCACGCACAGATACGCAGTATTTT. Amino acids: CASSLFVRGGPRTDTQYF. The chain carries TRBV7-9 and TRBJ2-3; TRBD2 matches at 8 bases. The V segment lost 3 bases and the J segment 1 base; nucleotides outside the gene matches: 12. Germline CDR1 SEHNR, CDR2 FQNEAQ (reference sequence). The CDR3 has 18 amino acids.

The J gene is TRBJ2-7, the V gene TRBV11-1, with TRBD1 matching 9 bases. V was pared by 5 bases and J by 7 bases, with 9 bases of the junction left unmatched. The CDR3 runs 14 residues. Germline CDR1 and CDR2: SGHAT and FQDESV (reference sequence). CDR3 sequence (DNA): TGTGCCAGCAGCCGGGACAGGGTTGTGGAGGAGCAGTACTTC. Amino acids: CASSRDRVVEEQYF.

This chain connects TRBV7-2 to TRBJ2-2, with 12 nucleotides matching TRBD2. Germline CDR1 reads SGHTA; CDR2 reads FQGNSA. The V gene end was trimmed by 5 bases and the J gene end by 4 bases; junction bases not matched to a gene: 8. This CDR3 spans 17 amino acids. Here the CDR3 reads CASSARLAGVGTGELFF. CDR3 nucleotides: TGTGCCAGCAGCGCCCGACTAGCGGGGGTAGGCACCGGGGAGCTGTTTTTT.

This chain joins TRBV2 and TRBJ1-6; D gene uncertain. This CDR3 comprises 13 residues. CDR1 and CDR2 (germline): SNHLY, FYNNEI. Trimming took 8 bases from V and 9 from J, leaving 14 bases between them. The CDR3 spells CASGYRVGSPLHF. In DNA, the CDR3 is TGTGCCAGCGGTTACCGGGTTGGTTCACCCCTCCACTTT. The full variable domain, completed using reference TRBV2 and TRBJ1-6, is EPEVTQTPSHQVTQMGQEVILRCVPISNHLYFYWYRQILGQKVEFLVSFYNNEISEKSEIFDDQFSVERPDGSNFTLKIRSTKLEDSAMYFCASGYRVGSPLHFGNGTRLTVT.

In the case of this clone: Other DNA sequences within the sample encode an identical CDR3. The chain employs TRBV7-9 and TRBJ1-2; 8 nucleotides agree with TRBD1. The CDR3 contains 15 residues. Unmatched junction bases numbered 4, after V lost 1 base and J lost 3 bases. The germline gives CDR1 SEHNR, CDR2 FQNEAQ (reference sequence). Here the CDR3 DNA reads TGTGCCAGCAGCTTAGACAGGGGGGCTGACTATGGCTACACCTTC. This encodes CASSLDRGADYGYTF.

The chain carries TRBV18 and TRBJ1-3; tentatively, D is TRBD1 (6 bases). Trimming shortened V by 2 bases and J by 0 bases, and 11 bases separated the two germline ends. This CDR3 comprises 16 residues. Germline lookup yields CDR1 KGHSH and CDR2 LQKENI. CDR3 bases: TGTGCCAGCTCACCAGTTGGACAGTTCTCTGGAAACACCATATATTTT. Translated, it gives CASSPVGQFSGNTIYF.

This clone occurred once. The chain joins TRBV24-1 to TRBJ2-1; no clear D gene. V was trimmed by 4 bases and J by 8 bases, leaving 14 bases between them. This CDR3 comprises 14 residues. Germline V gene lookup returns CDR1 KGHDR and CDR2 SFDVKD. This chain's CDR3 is CATSDALGYDEQFF. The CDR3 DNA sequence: TGTGCCACCAGTGACGCGCTCGGGTACGATGAGCAGTTCTTC.

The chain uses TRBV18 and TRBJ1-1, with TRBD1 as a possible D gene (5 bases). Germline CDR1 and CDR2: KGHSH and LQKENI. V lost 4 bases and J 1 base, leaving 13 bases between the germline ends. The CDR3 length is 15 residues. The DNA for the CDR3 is TGTGCCAGCTCACGAAACGTGGACACGAACACTGAAGCTTTCTTT. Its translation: CASSRNVDTNTEAFF.

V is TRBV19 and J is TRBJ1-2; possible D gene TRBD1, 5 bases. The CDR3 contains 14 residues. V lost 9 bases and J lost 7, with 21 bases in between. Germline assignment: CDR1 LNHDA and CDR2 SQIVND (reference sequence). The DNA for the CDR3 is TGTGCCAGGCCTCCGCTCGGACACTGGTTTGGCTACACCTTC. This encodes CARPPLGHWFGYTF.

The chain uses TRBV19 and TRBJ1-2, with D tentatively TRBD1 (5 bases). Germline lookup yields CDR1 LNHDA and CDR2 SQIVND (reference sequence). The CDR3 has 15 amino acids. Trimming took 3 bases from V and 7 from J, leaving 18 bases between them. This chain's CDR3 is CASSIRGGEPSGYTF. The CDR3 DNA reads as TGTGCCAGTAGTATTAGGGGTGGGGAACCCTCTGGCTACACCTTC.

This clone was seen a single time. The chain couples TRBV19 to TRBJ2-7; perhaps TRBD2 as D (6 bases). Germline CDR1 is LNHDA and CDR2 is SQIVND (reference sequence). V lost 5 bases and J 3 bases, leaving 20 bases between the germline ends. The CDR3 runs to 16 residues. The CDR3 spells CASSPSLGGTGYEQYF. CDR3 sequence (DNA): TGTGCCAGTAGTCCCTCTCTCGGAGGGACCGGCTACGAGCAGTACTTC.

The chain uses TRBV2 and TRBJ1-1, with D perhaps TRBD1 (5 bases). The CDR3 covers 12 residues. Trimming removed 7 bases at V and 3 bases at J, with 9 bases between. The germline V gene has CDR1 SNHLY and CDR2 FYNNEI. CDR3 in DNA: TGTGCCAGCACCCAGGGTGACACTGAAGCTTTCTTT. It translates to CASTQGDTEAFF.